A single sample gave rise to the 19 T cell receptor beta chains below, sequenced in a study of T cell responses to AZD1222 COVID-19 vaccine. The repertoire was sequenced with immunoSEQ multiplex PCR; TCRdb's copy has only in-frame clones and lacks some. The sample carries 150,000 to 200,000 clones, more than 80% recorded once. The specimen comprised peripheral blood, sampled on day 0 of AZD1222 vaccination. These receptor sequences come from an adult in good health.

A note on this clone: The sample contains more than one DNA sequence encoding this CDR3. The chain uses TRBV7-9 and TRBJ1-6, with 8 bases matching TRBD1. The germline V gene has CDR1 SEHNR and CDR2 FQNEAQ (reference sequence). The trim removed 5 bases at V and 6 bases at J, leaving 3 bases unmatched. This CDR3 region has 14 residues. CDR3 in amino acids: CASSPGQGNSPLHF. Written as DNA, the CDR3 is TGTGCCAGCAGCCCTGGACAGGGTAATTCACCCCTCCACTTT.

The rearrangement joins TRBV4-1 to TRBJ1-6, with TRBD1 identical over 9 bases. The germline V gene encodes CDR1 MGHRA and CDR2 YSYEKL. This CDR3 spans 19 amino acids. The ends lost 1 base at V and 2 bases at J; junction bases unmatched: 9. The CDR3 bases are TGCGCCAGCAGCCAAGGGACAGGGGCTGGGTCAGCCTATAATTCACCCCTCCACTTT. This encodes CASSQGTGAGSAYNSPLHF.

The chain combines TRBV12-3 or TRBV12-4 with TRBJ2-7, with 12 bases identical to TRBD2. The length of the CDR3 is 13 residues. The CDR3 nucleotides read TGTGCCAGCAGTCTAGCGGGGGGGCACGAGCAGTACGTC. Translated, it gives CASSLAGGHEQYV.

This chain's CDR3 is CAWSPLGAANSPLHF. The CDR3 bases are TGTGCCTGGAGCCCCCTTGGGGCGGCTAATTCACCCCTCCACTTT. The chain joins TRBV30 to TRBJ1-6; D possibly corresponds to TRBD1 (5 bases). This CDR3 has 15 amino acids. Germline V gives CDR1 GTSNPN, CDR2 SVGIG (reference sequence). V was clipped by 3 bases and J by 6 bases, with 15 bases between them.

The sample holds a few counts of this clone. The rearrangement joins TRBV7-8 to TRBJ2-2; 7 bases match TRBD1. The CDR3 covers 14 residues. V dropped 5 bases and J dropped 3; count of bases not matched to a gene: 3. Germline V gives CDR1 SGHVS, CDR2 FQNEAQ. Here the CDR3 reads CASSLDRDTGELFF. The CDR3 DNA follows: TGTGCCAGCAGCCTCGACAGGGACACCGGGGAGCTGTTTTTT.

V gene TRBV13 combines with J gene TRBJ2-7; 9 positions match TRBD1. The germline V gene encodes CDR1 PRHDT and CDR2 FYEKMQ (reference sequence). CDR3 size: 15 residues. After removal of 5 bases from V and 4 bases from J, the junction contained 9 bases not matched to a gene. In DNA form, the CDR3 reads TGTGCCAGCAGCAATACAGGGGGCTTCCCTTACGAGCAGTACGTC. Amino acids: CASSNTGGFPYEQYV.

This clone showed up just a few times. This rearrangement joins TRBV19 to TRBJ1-4; D gene unclear. Germline CDR1 reads LNHDA; CDR2 reads SQIVND (reference sequence). The CDR3 runs 16 residues. The V end lost 5 bases, the J end lost 7 bases, and 20 bases lay between the germline ends. DNA of the CDR3: TGTGCCAGTAGTGGAGACACGGTAATCATCGGTGAAAAACTGTTTTTT. Its protein is CASSGDTVIIGEKLFF.

The V and J genes are TRBV9 and TRBJ1-2; TRBD1 aligns across 8 bases. With 4 bases clipped from V and 3 bases from J, the junction kept 11 bases outside the gene matches. The CDR3 consists of 16 residues. The V gene's germline CDR1 is SGDLS and CDR2 YYNGEE. The CDR3: CASSSGGTGSYYGYTF. CDR3 DNA sequence: TGTGCCAGCAGCTCTGGGGGGACAGGTTCTTACTATGGCTACACCTTC.

The V call is TRBV19, the J call TRBJ1-1, with D maybe TRBD1 (5 bases). V shed 5 bases and J shed 3 bases, with 7 bases lying between them. The CDR3 runs 12 residues. Germline CDR1 is LNHDA and CDR2 is SQIVND (reference sequence). The CDR3 region is CASSLGDTEAFF. The CDR3 nucleotides are TGTGCCAGTAGTTTAGGGGACACTGAAGCTTTCTTT.

CDR3 sequence: CASSLGVPNTEAFF. For the CDR3, the DNA is TGTGCCAGCAGCTTAGGGGTGCCGAACACTGAAGCTTTCTTT. The chain recombines TRBV7-3 with TRBJ1-1; D is ambiguous. This CDR3 has 14 residues. CDR1 is SGHTA, CDR2 FQGTGA, per germline. The V end was cut by 2 bases, the J end by 1 base, with 8 bases between. Filled out from reference TRBV7-3 and TRBJ1-1, the complete variable domain reads GAGVSQTPSNKVTEKGKYVELRCDPISGHTALYWYRQSLGQGPEFLIYFQGTGAADDSGLPNDRFFAVRPEGSVSTLKIQRTERGDSAVYLCASSLGVPNTEAFFGQGTRLTVV.

This chain connects TRBV7-2 to TRBJ1-4; D remains unclear. The CDR3 is 16 amino acids. The germline gives CDR1 SGHTA, CDR2 FQGNSA. V lost 4 bases and J lost 0, with 12 bases in between. The CDR3: CASSYNSVSTNEKLFF. The CDR3, as DNA: TGTGCCAGCAGCTATAATTCAGTTTCAACTAATGAAAAACTGTTTTTT.

The rearrangement uses TRBV28 and TRBJ1-6, with D unclear. The CDR3 totals 13 residues. V dropped 2 bases and J dropped 5 bases, with 4 bases sitting between them. Per the germline V gene, CDR1 is MDHEN and CDR2 is SYDVKM. The DNA for the CDR3 is TGTGCCAGCAGTTTAGATGATAATTCACCCCTCCACTTT. Translation: CASSLDDNSPLHF.

This sequence joins TRBV11-2 and TRBJ1-5, with D unresolved. This CDR3 has 14 amino acids. The germline V gene encodes CDR1 SGHAT and CDR2 FQNNGV. With 3 bases removed from V and 7 bases from J, the gap between germline ends came to 13 bases. The CDR3 DNA sequence: TGTGCCAGCAGCTTCTCGGGCAGCGGACAGCCCCAGCATTTT. Protein: CASSFSGSGQPQHF.

V usage is TRBV9 and J usage is TRBJ2-6, with D perhaps TRBD1 (6 bases). V shed 3 bases and J shed 4 bases, with 14 bases lying between them. In germline, CDR1 is SGDLS, CDR2 YYNGEE. This CDR3 region has 16 residues. This chain's CDR3 is CASSEHRVGGANVLTF. In nucleotides, the CDR3 is TGTGCCAGCAGCGAACACAGGGTGGGAGGGGCCAACGTCCTGACTTTC.

The chain uses TRBV9 and TRBJ2-6; D perhaps matches TRBD1 (6 bases). Germline CDR1 SGDLS, CDR2 YYNGEE. There are 15 residues in the CDR3. The V end was cut by 3 bases, the J end by 1 base, with 8 bases between. CDR3 nucleotide sequence: TGTGCCAGCAGCGGCAGGGGATCTGGGGCCAACGTCCTGACTTTC. Its translation: CASSGRGSGANVLTF.

This clone was observed once. The J gene is TRBJ2-7, the V gene TRBV13; TRBD1 agrees at 8 bases. V trimming: 5 bases; J trimming: 5 bases; junction bases outside the gene matches: 8. The CDR3 runs to 14 residues. Germline V gene lookup returns CDR1 PRHDT and CDR2 FYEKMQ (reference sequence). This chain's CDR3 is CASSHLDRAHEQYF. The CDR3 nucleotides read TGTGCCAGCAGCCACCTGGACAGGGCCCACGAGCAGTACTTC.

The V call is TRBV28, the J call TRBJ2-7; D possibly corresponds to TRBD1 (6 bases). Per germline, CDR1 MDHEN and CDR2 SYDVKM. This CDR3 is 15 amino acids long. Trimming removed 5 bases at V and 2 bases at J, with 16 bases between. CDR3 region: CASSPQGLVTYEQYF. DNA for the CDR3: TGTGCCAGCAGTCCACAGGGTCTTGTAACCTACGAGCAGTACTTC.

V is TRBV19 and J is TRBJ2-5; TRBD1 matches at 11 bases. This CDR3 is built from 16 residues. The V and J ends lost 5 bases and 5 bases, in that order; junction bases with no gene match: 10. CDR1 and CDR2 from the germline V gene are LNHDA and SQIVND (reference sequence). For the CDR3, the DNA is TGTGCCAGTAGTCCAACCGGACAGGGGGCTGGGGAGACCCAGTACTTC. Translating it yields CASSPTGQGAGETQYF.

V gene TRBV30 combines with J gene TRBJ2-1; weak D call: TRBD2 (6 bases). The CDR3 covers 14 residues. Germline CDR1 reads GTSNPN; CDR2 reads SVGIG (reference sequence). V lost 7 bases and J lost 2, with 15 bases in between. The CDR3 here is CAFEVGGTYNEQFF. CDR3 in DNA: TGTGCCTTTGAGGTGGGGGGTACCTACAATGAGCAGTTCTTC. Filled out from reference TRBV30 and TRBJ2-1, the complete variable domain reads SQTIHQWPATLVQPVGSPLSLECTVEGTSNPNLYWYRQAAGRGLQLLFYSVGIGQISSEVPQNLSASRPQDRQFILSSKKLLLSDSGFYLCAFEVGGTYNEQFFGPGTRLTVL.